The clone carrying this T cell receptor (beta chain) was counted many times. Its antigen is unknown. V was clipped by 4 bases and J by 7 bases; unmatched bases: 2. The CDR3 consists of 14 residues. Germline loops: CDR1 LGHDT, CDR2 YNNKEL (reference sequence). TCRdb processed the 5' RACE reads anew with MiXCR; each CDR3 protein has one entry. Of about 450,000 distinct CDR3 sequences in the sample, more than 25% are singletons; the top ten hold roughly 0.8%. The data derive from a study of CD8 T cells in ankylosing spondylitis. Study outcomes and limitations: Roughly 8 highly homologous variants made up a TCR beta motif that seemed to typify ankylosing spondylitis blood.

This clonotype was obtained from a male donor with ankylosing spondylitis. The V and J genes are TRBV3-1 and TRBJ1-6; 9 positions match TRBD1. The sequencing input was blood, either unsorted or a sorted T cell fraction (not recorded which). CDR3 protein: CASSRGQGNSPLHF. The CDR3 DNA reads as TGTGCCAGCAGCCGGGGACAGGGAAATTCACCCCTCCACTTT.